These 12 T cell receptor beta chains were sequenced from one sample in a study of blood T cells in healthy people across ages (dated by TCRdb to the mid-2010s). Libraries were made using 5' RACE. A second about 7 to 12 cycle PCR used a sample-barcoded 5' primer and a J-beta primer mix. The public reads were reanalyzed by TCRdb: fastp trimming at Q25, MiXCR alignment, in-frame beta chains only. Merged by CDR3 protein, the rows form single entries marked with the most common genes and DNA. Present in this sample are approximately 1,700,000 distinct CDR3 sequences, about two fifths of which were seen just once. The ten top clones hold under 30% of the sample. Specimen: blood. The receptors come from a human donor in good health.

This clonotype was counted between two and nine times. The J gene is TRBJ2-1, the V gene TRBV20-1; 7 positions match TRBD2. Per the germline V gene, CDR1 is DFQATT and CDR2 is SNEGSKA (reference sequence). This CDR3 contains 18 residues. The ends lost 0 bases at V and 2 bases at J; junction bases unmatched: 13. CDR3 protein: CSARDSNGEGVTYNEQFF. The CDR3 DNA sequence: TGCAGTGCTAGAGATAGTAACGGGGAGGGAGTCACCTACAATGAGCAGTTCTTC.

This chain uses TRBV13 with TRBJ1-1; TRBD1 aligns across 8 bases. This CDR3 region has 15 residues. J lost 5 bases, V lost 4 bases, and 9 bases had no gene match. From germline, CDR1 is PRHDT and CDR2 FYEKMQ (reference sequence). CDR3 sequence: CASSYTRGLGTEAFF. CDR3 nucleotide sequence: TGTGCCAGCAGCTATACCAGGGGGCTTGGGACTGAAGCTTTCTTT. The entire variable domain, with the rest obtained from reference TRBV13 and TRBJ1-1, is as follows: AAGVIQSPRHLIKEKRETATLKCYPIPRHDTVYWYQQGPGQDPQFLISFYEKMQSDKGSIPDRFSAQQFSDYHSELNMSSLELGDSALYFCASSYTRGLGTEAFFGQGTRLTVV.

This sequence joins TRBV19 and TRBJ2-7; D is perhaps TRBD1 (6 bases). The V and J ends lost 2 bases and 1 base respectively, with 9 bases between them. Per the germline V gene, CDR1 is LNHDA and CDR2 is SQIVND (reference sequence). This CDR3 has 14 residues. CDR3 bases: TGTGCCAGTAGTATAACCGGGACATCCTACGAGCAGTACTTC. Protein: CASSITGTSYEQYF.

This clonotype has more than one count but fewer than ten. This sequence joins TRBV12-3 or TRBV12-4 and TRBJ2-1; tentatively, D is TRBD2 (7 bases). The CDR3 is made up of 16 amino acids. The V and J ends lost 1 base and 5 bases respectively, with 15 bases between them. The CDR3 DNA reads as TGTGCCAGCAGTTTAGAGAGGGCGGGGGCCCACAATGAGCAGTTCTTC. This sequence encodes CASSLERAGAHNEQFF.

This chain joins TRBV3-1 and TRBJ1-4; 9 bases are a match to TRBD1. This CDR3 is built from 14 residues. V lost 8 bases, J lost 8 bases, and 9 bases stayed unmatched. Germline CDR1 reads LGHDT; CDR2 reads YNNKEL (reference sequence). CDR3 residues: CASGYRGQWEKLFF. CDR3 coding DNA: TGTGCCAGCGGCTACAGGGGGCAGTGGGAAAAACTGTTTTTT.

V usage is TRBV7-9 and J usage is TRBJ1-4; D may be TRBD1 (5 bases). The CDR3 totals 15 residues. V was shortened by 5 bases and J by 7 bases, with 17 bases between the two germline ends. CDR1 SEHNR and CDR2 FQNEAQ come from the germline V gene (reference sequence). Here the CDR3 DNA reads TGTGCCAGCAGCCGGCCCGAGGTCGGGACTGAAAAACTGTTTTTT. It encodes CASSRPEVGTEKLFF.

This clonotype was detected a few times. The CDR3 DNA sequence: TGCGCCAGCAGCCCGGGCGAATTTAACTATGGCTACACCTTC. Residues: CASSPGEFNYGYTF. V is TRBV5-1 and J is TRBJ1-2; D is unresolved. The CDR3 consists of 14 residues. Germline V gene lookup returns CDR1 SGHRS and CDR2 YFSETQ. Trimming cost V 4 bases and J 1 base, with 11 bases left between them.

This clonotype was picked up a small number of times. The CDR3 DNA reads as TGTGCCAGCAGCTTAGGTTCACAGGTCGCTAATGAAAAACTGTTTTTT. Its protein product is CASSLGSQVANEKLFF. The rearrangement joins TRBV7-6 to TRBJ1-4; perhaps TRBD1 as D (5 bases). Germline V gene data show CDR1 as SGHVS and CDR2 as FNYEAQ. The CDR3 runs to 16 residues. Trimming took 1 base from V and 3 from J, leaving 12 bases between them.

Concerning this clonotype itself: One end of the junction fails to match germline, which may point to a read error. The chain recombines TRBV7-3 with TRBJ2-3, with D hard to call. Germline V gene lookup returns CDR1 SGHTA and CDR2 FQGTGA. CDR3 length equals 14 residues. CDR3 bases: TGTGCCGGCAGCCCCTCCCGGGCCACAGATACGCAGTATTTT. It translates to CAGSPSRATDTQYF.

In this sample, this clonotype turned up a few times. This chain connects TRBV6-2 or TRBV6-3 to TRBJ2-1, with 8 bases matching TRBD2. The germline V gene encodes CDR1 MNHEY and CDR2 SVGEGT. This CDR3 contains 15 residues. With 7 bases clipped from V and 3 bases from J, the junction kept 8 bases outside the gene matches. DNA for the CDR3: TGTGCCAGCACCCAAGGAGCGGGGGTCTACAATGAGCAGTTCTTC. This encodes CASTQGAGVYNEQFF.

This chain connects TRBV20-1 to TRBJ2-5; D is tentatively TRBD1 or TRBD2 (5 bases each). The CDR3 extends over 14 amino acids. Germline values: CDR1 DFQATT, CDR2 SNEGSKA (reference sequence). V was clipped by 0 bases and J by 4 bases, with 12 bases between them. CDR3 residues: CSARDTGAGETQYF. The CDR3 DNA is TGCAGTGCTAGAGATACCGGGGCTGGAGAGACCCAGTACTTC.

This chain uses TRBV5-1 with TRBJ2-5; D is possibly TRBD2 (5 bases). Germline CDR1 SGHRS, CDR2 YFSETQ. The CDR3 totals 17 residues. Trimming stripped 4 bases from V and 1 base from J, with 20 bases between. The CDR3 bases are TGCGCCAGCAGCCTCCCTTTGACCCCGGACTTCCAAGAGACCCAGTACTTC. Translating gives CASSLPLTPDFQETQYF.